Below are 32 T cell receptor beta chains sequenced from a single sample in a study of PD-1 blockade in classical Hodgkin lymphoma. The repertoire was sequenced with immunoSEQ multiplex PCR; TCRdb's copy has only in-frame clones and lacks some. The profile shows some 38,000 clones, 76% of them singletons. Patients all relapsed after autologous stem cell transplantation, and there was variation in brentuximab vedotin exposure. The material sequenced was peripheral blood mononuclear cells (PBMCs), taken before the second cycle of nivolumab. Receptors originate from a human donor with classical Hodgkin lymphoma.

This clone was picked up a small number of times. The V gene is TRBV7-2, the J gene TRBJ2-4, with 10 bases identical to TRBD2. Germline-derived CDR1 and CDR2 are SGHTA and FQGNSA. The V segment lost 2 bases and the J segment 6 bases; nucleotides outside the gene matches: 4. This CDR3 is 15 amino acids long. The CDR3 DNA sequence: TGTGCCAGCAGCTTACAGCGGGGGGGCTTAAACATTCAGTACTTC. Translated, it gives CASSLQRGGLNIQYF.

The chain combines TRBV6-6 with TRBJ1-3; tentatively, D is TRBD1 (6 bases). CDR1 and CDR2 (germline): MNHNY, SVGAGI (reference sequence). The V gene lost 6 bases and the J gene lost 0 bases, with 15 bases spanning the gap. CDR3 length: 16 residues. CDR3: CASRHGTPRSGNTIYF. The CDR3 nucleotides are TGTGCCAGCAGACACGGGACACCCCGCTCTGGAAACACCATATATTTT.

V and J are TRBV7-2 and TRBJ2-7, with D perhaps TRBD1 (6 bases). Germline assignment: CDR1 SGHTA and CDR2 FQGNSA. Trimming left V 3 bases short and J 0 bases short, with 9 bases between. This CDR3 is built from 14 residues. CDR3 amino acids: CASSLGTISYEQYF. DNA for the CDR3: TGTGCCAGCAGCTTGGGGACAATCTCCTACGAGCAGTACTTC.

The chain links TRBV18 to TRBJ1-4, with a tentative D call TRBD1 (6 bases). CDR1 and CDR2 (germline): KGHSH, LQKENI. V shed 2 bases and J shed 8 bases, with 15 bases lying between them. This CDR3 is 15 amino acids long. Here the CDR3 DNA reads TGTGCCAGCTCACCAGGCAGGGGCGCGGTCGAAAAACTGTTTTTT. It translates to CASSPGRGAVEKLFF.

This clone was counted between two and nine times. The V gene is TRBV10-2, the J gene TRBJ2-1; 8 positions agree with TRBD2. Germline V gene data show CDR1 as WSHSY and CDR2 as SAAADI. Losses at the gene ends were 5 bases for V and 1 base for J; bases not matched to a gene: 7. The CDR3 extends over 16 amino acids. CDR3 in DNA: TGCGCCAGCAGTCGGACCGGGGGGGCATCCTACAATGAGCAGTTCTTC. It translates to CASSRTGGASYNEQFF.

The chain has TRBV4-3 and TRBJ1-2; D not resolved. Trimming stripped 0 bases from V and 7 bases from J, with 9 bases between. Germline lookup yields CDR1 LGHNA and CDR2 YSLEER. The CDR3 sequence is 13 residues long. The CDR3 bases are TGCGCCAGCAGCCAAGACAACGGAGCTGGCTACACCTTC. The encoded protein is CASSQDNGAGYTF.

The chain couples TRBV9 to TRBJ1-2; D remains ambiguous. Germline CDR1 SGDLS, CDR2 YYNGEE. This CDR3 has 13 amino acids. The ends were cut back, 1 base at V and 6 bases at J, with 10 bases in the middle. The CDR3 bases are TGTGCCAGCAGCGTATTGTCGAGTAATGGCTACACCTTC. It encodes CASSVLSSNGYTF.

This chain joins TRBV6-6 and TRBJ1-1; 7 nucleotides agree with TRBD1. This CDR3 has 13 amino acids. Germline V gene data show CDR1 as MNHNY and CDR2 as SVGAGI (reference sequence). V dropped 5 bases and J dropped 2; count of bases not matched to a gene: 2. For the CDR3, the DNA is TGTGCCAGCAGTCGACAGGGAAACACTGAAGCTTTCTTT. Protein sequence: CASSRQGNTEAFF.

The chain has TRBV6-6 and TRBJ1-2; D not resolved. CDR1 is MNHNY and CDR2 is SVGAGI in the germline V gene (reference sequence). Trimming removed 11 bases from V and 0 bases from J, with 10 bases in between. There are 12 residues in the CDR3. CDR3 DNA: TGTGCCGCAAGACAAGCTAACTATGGCTACACCTTC. This sequence encodes CAARQANYGYTF.

The chain joins TRBV5-1 to TRBJ2-3; D unresolved. CDR3 length: 17 amino acids. V was clipped by 0 bases and J by 0 bases, with 14 bases between them. Germline values: CDR1 SGHRS, CDR2 YFSETQ. The CDR3 sequence: CASSLASWYPSTDTQYF. For the CDR3, the DNA is TGCGCCAGCAGCTTGGCCAGCTGGTACCCTAGCACAGATACGCAGTATTTT.

The genes are TRBV27 and TRBJ2-7; D not certain. The CDR3 has 15 amino acids. The germline V gene has CDR1 MNHEY and CDR2 SMNVEV (reference sequence). The ends were cut back, 6 bases at V and 2 bases at J, with 17 bases in the middle. The DNA for the CDR3 is TGTGCCAGCAGCCCTTTCTCGTTGGGGACCTACGAGCAGTACTTC. It is translated as CASSPFSLGTYEQYF.

The chain couples TRBV10-3 to TRBJ2-2; a possible D gene is TRBD2 (5 bases). The CDR3 has 13 residues. The germline gives CDR1 ENHRY, CDR2 SYGVKD. V was clipped by 4 bases and J by 5 bases, with 8 bases between them. The CDR3 is CAISGTGTGELFF. CDR3 nucleotide sequence: TGTGCCATCAGTGGTACGGGGACCGGGGAGCTGTTTTTT.

The V and J genes are TRBV5-6 and TRBJ2-2; D is possibly TRBD1 or TRBD2 (5 bases each). This CDR3 has 15 amino acids. CDR1 is SGHDT, CDR2 YYEEEE, per germline. Between the trimmed V and J ends, which lost 1 base and 0 bases, there was a span of 7 bases. CDR3: CASSLWDPNTGELFF. The CDR3 DNA sequence: TGTGCCAGCAGCTTGTGGGACCCGAACACCGGGGAGCTGTTTTTT. Looking up the rest from reference TRBV5-6 and TRBJ2-2 gives the full variable domain: DAGVTQSPTHLIKTRGQQVTLRCSPKSGHDTVSWYQQALGQGPQFIFQYYEEEERQRGNFPDRFSGHQFPNYSSELNVNALLLGDSALYLCASSLWDPNTGELFFGEGSRLTVL.

This rearrangement joins TRBV19 to TRBJ1-4, with 7 bases matching TRBD1. Germline lookup yields CDR1 LNHDA and CDR2 SQIVND (reference sequence). With 4 bases clipped from V and 0 bases from J, the junction kept 5 bases outside the gene matches. The CDR3 length is 16 residues. In nucleotides, the CDR3 is TGTGCCAGTAGTAGCAGACAGGGTGCAACTAATGAAAAACTGTTTTTT. Its translation: CASSSRQGATNEKLFF. The entire variable domain, with the rest obtained from reference TRBV19 and TRBJ1-4, is as follows: DGGITQSPKYLFRKEGQNVTLSCEQNLNHDAMYWYRQDPGQGLRLIYYSQIVNDFQKGDIAEGYSVSREKKESFPLTVTSAQKNPTAFYLCASSSRQGATNEKLFFGSGTQLSVL.

The chain recombines TRBV2 with TRBJ2-5; 15 bases match TRBD2. This CDR3 has 16 amino acids. Germline V gene sequence: CDR1 SNHLY, CDR2 FYNNEI. V lost 4 bases, J lost 5 bases, and 5 bases stayed unmatched. The CDR3 loop reads CASSGTSGGEWETQYF. Here the CDR3 DNA reads TGTGCCAGCAGTGGGACTAGCGGGGGGGAATGGGAGACCCAGTACTTC.

J is TRBJ1-2 and V is TRBV19; 7 bases fit TRBD1. The CDR3 spans 13 residues. The ends lost 7 bases at V and 2 bases at J; junction bases unmatched: 4. Looked up from germline, CDR1 is LNHDA and CDR2 is SQIVND (reference sequence). In nucleotides, the CDR3 is TGTGCCAGTACCCGGGACAGAAACTATGGCTACACCTTC. Translated: CASTRDRNYGYTF. Full variable domain (rest looked up from reference TRBV19 and TRBJ1-2): DGGITQSPKYLFRKEGQNVTLSCEQNLNHDAMYWYRQDPGQGLRLIYYSQIVNDFQKGDIAEGYSVSREKKESFPLTVTSAQKNPTAFYLCASTRDRNYGYTFGSGTRLTVV.

V and J are TRBV6-1 and TRBJ2-5; 9 bases agree with TRBD2. Germline CDR1 reads MNHNS; CDR2 reads SASEGT. J was trimmed by 7 bases and V by 8 bases; bases with no gene match: 5. The CDR3 totals 12 residues. CDR3 in amino acids: CASGGGGGTQYF. The DNA of the CDR3 is TGTGCCAGCGGAGGCGGGGGGGGGACCCAGTACTTC.

The chain links TRBV2 to TRBJ1-6; no reliable D call. V lost 0 bases and J lost 2, with 17 bases in between. The CDR3 runs 19 residues. Looked up from germline, CDR1 is SNHLY and CDR2 is FYNNEI. The CDR3 sequence: CASSEAEVPRRAYNSPLHF. CDR3 nucleotide sequence: TGTGCCAGCAGTGAAGCTGAGGTCCCACGTCGCGCCTATAATTCACCCCTCCACTTT.

The V and J genes are TRBV29-1 and TRBJ2-1, with D unclear. In germline, CDR1 is SQVTM, CDR2 ANQGSEA. The V and J ends lost 7 bases and 7 bases respectively, with 14 bases between them. This CDR3 spans 12 amino acids. The CDR3 spells CSAGTYRNEQFF. The CDR3 nucleotides read TGCAGCGCCGGTACCTACCGAAATGAGCAGTTCTTC.

The gene calls are TRBV5-1 and TRBJ1-6; unclear D gene. V was shortened by 0 bases and J by 7 bases, with 5 bases between the two germline ends. Germline V gives CDR1 SGHRS, CDR2 YFSETQ. The CDR3 runs to 13 residues. The CDR3 DNA sequence: TGCGCCAGCAGCTTGGCCCCCAATTCACCCCTCCACTTT. It translates to CASSLAPNSPLHF. The full variable domain, its missing parts supplied by reference TRBV5-1 and TRBJ1-6, is KAGVTQTPRYLIKTRGQQVTLSCSPISGHRSVSWYQQTPGQGLQFLFEYFSETQRNKGNFPGRFSGRQFSNSRSEMNVSTLELGDSALYLCASSLAPNSPLHFGNGTRLTVT.

The chain employs TRBV29-1 and TRBJ1-2; D is uncertain. CDR1 is SQVTM, CDR2 ANQGSEA, per germline. V lost 3 bases and J 7 bases, leaving 18 bases between the germline ends. The CDR3 sequence is 14 residues long. The CDR3 reads CSVEVVQDGIGYTF. The DNA of the CDR3 is TGCAGCGTTGAGGTGGTGCAGGATGGGATTGGCTACACCTTC.

This chain joins TRBV9 and TRBJ2-3; 7 nucleotides agree with TRBD2. This CDR3 region has 15 residues. Unmatched junction bases numbered 9, after V lost 6 bases and J lost 2 bases. Germline V gene sequence: CDR1 SGDLS, CDR2 YYNGEE. CDR3 residues: CASTWRGTYTDTQYF. DNA of the CDR3: TGTGCCAGCACCTGGCGGGGGACCTACACAGATACGCAGTATTTT.

This clone has just one count. This sequence joins TRBV11-2 and TRBJ1-1; D possibly corresponds to TRBD1 (6 bases). Germline-derived CDR1 and CDR2 are SGHAT and FQNNGV. Trimming stripped 5 bases from V and 1 base from J, with 14 bases between. There are 15 residues in the CDR3. CDR3 in amino acids: CASSHWGQGNTEAFF. In DNA, the CDR3 is TGTGCCAGCAGCCATTGGGGACAAGGGAACACTGAAGCTTTCTTT. The whole variable domain, filled in from reference TRBV11-2 and TRBJ1-1, reads EAGVAQSPRYKIIEKRQSVAFWCNPISGHATLYWYQQILGQGPKLLIQFQNNGVVDDSQLPKDRFSAERLKGVDSTLKIQPAKLEDSAVYLCASSHWGQGNTEAFFGQGTRLTVV.

This chain connects TRBV19 to TRBJ1-1; TRBD1 is a possible D gene (5 bases). The CDR3 is 14 amino acids. Germline-derived CDR1 and CDR2 are LNHDA and SQIVND (reference sequence). Trimming pared 3 bases from V and 1 base from J, leaving 9 bases between. The CDR3 is CASSMVGTNTEAFF. In DNA form, the CDR3 reads TGTGCCAGTAGTATGGTAGGGACGAACACTGAAGCTTTCTTT.

This clone has at least ten counts. In DNA, the CDR3 is TGCGCCAGCAGCCAGCCCGGAGGCACCTATAATTCACCCCTCCACTTT. It yields the protein CASSQPGGTYNSPLHF. The gene calls are TRBV4-1 and TRBJ1-6; D not certain. Per the germline V gene, CDR1 is MGHRA and CDR2 is YSYEKL. The germline V and J ends were trimmed by 3 bases and 2 bases, with 11 bases remaining between them. This CDR3 comprises 16 residues.

J is TRBJ2-3 and V is TRBV29-1; 11 bases fit TRBD2. Trimming cost V 6 bases and J 2 bases; bases outside gene matches: 7. The germline V gene encodes CDR1 SQVTM and CDR2 ANQGSEA. The CDR3 contains 15 residues. The CDR3 sequence is CSVSLAGGPTDTQYF. The CDR3 DNA sequence: TGCAGCGTCTCCTTAGCGGGGGGGCCCACAGATACGCAGTATTTT.

The chain carries TRBV5-4 and TRBJ2-7, with 8 bases lining up with TRBD2. CDR3 length: 15 amino acids. Germline trimming cut 3 bases from V and 6 bases from J; bases unmatched to any gene: 11. Per germline, CDR1 SGHNT and CDR2 YYREEE (reference sequence). The CDR3 DNA sequence: TGTGCCAGCAGCTGGGGGACTAGGGTCAACGGCGAGCAGTACTTC. This encodes CASSWGTRVNGEQYF. The full variable domain, completed using reference TRBV5-4 and TRBJ2-7, is ETGVTQSPTHLIKTRGQQVTLRCSSQSGHNTVSWYQQALGQGPQFIFQYYREEENGRGNFPPRFSGLQFPNYSSELNVNALELDDSALYLCASSWGTRVNGEQYFGPGTRLTVT.

V is TRBV19 and J is TRBJ1-1; D perhaps matches TRBD1 (5 bases). The germline gives CDR1 LNHDA, CDR2 SQIVND (reference sequence). The CDR3 sequence is 13 residues long. The V end was cut by 5 bases, the J end by 9 bases, with 16 bases between. CDR3 loop: CASSVSIGTQAFF. The CDR3 bases are TGTGCCAGTAGTGTCTCAATCGGGACCCAAGCTTTCTTT.

The chain has TRBV5-1 and TRBJ1-1; TRBD1 agrees at 8 bases. The germline gives CDR1 SGHRS, CDR2 YFSETQ. The CDR3 is 18 amino acids. Trimming took 3 bases from V and 1 from J; bases not matched to a gene: 14. CDR3 DNA sequence: TGCGCCAGCAGCTCCCGATGGGAGACAGGGGTTTCGAACACTGAAGCTTTCTTT. Its translation: CASSSRWETGVSNTEAFF.

V usage is TRBV2 and J usage is TRBJ1-4; D is uncertain. V lost 7 bases and J lost 5, with 14 bases in between. Germline CDR1 is SNHLY and CDR2 is FYNNEI. CDR3 length: 14 amino acids. CDR3 protein: CASTQGEPNEKLFF. DNA for the CDR3: TGTGCCAGCACCCAAGGTGAACCAAATGAAAAACTGTTTTTT.

J is TRBJ2-7 and V is TRBV5-1; D is unresolved. Germline CDR1 is SGHRS and CDR2 is YFSETQ. V shed 5 bases and J shed 2 bases, with 14 bases lying between them. CDR3 length equals 14 residues. The CDR3 loop reads CASRPTGQAYEQYF. In nucleotides, the CDR3 is TGCGCCAGCAGACCTACCGGGCAGGCCTACGAGCAGTACTTC.

The chain is built from TRBV27 and TRBJ1-1; perhaps TRBD1 as D (5 bases). CDR1 is MNHEY, CDR2 SMNVEV, per germline (reference sequence). The CDR3 loop spans 14 amino acids. V was cut by 5 bases and J by 7 bases, with 17 bases left in between. CDR3 residues: CASSGLLAGGEAFF. CDR3 DNA: TGTGCCAGCAGTGGCCTCCTTGCGGGGGGTGAAGCTTTCTTT.